A selection of T cell receptor beta chains follows, all from one sample in a study of blood T cells in healthy people across ages. One entry per CDR3 protein results from TCRdb running MiXCR on the 5' RACE reads. The sample lists over 600,000 distinct CDR3 sequences; roughly three fifths were seen once. Material for sequencing was blood. Receptor source: a man in his forties or fifties in good health. Each CDR3 is given with its conserved first and last residue. The D gene is left open where the match is weak. Expanded clones get a size class; other rows say once, few or many, or leave the size out.

size	J	length	V	D	DNA	CDR3
-	TRBJ2-5	16	TRBV6-2/TRBV6-3	-	TGTGCCAGCAGTTACTCGACACAGGACATGGGGGAGACCCAGTACTTC	CASSYSTQDMGETQYF
once	TRBJ2-1	16	TRBV27	-	TGTGCCAGCAGTTTAAGCCCAGCGGCCTCCTACAATGAGCAGTTCTTC	CASSLSPAASYNEQFF
-	TRBJ2-1	15	TRBV20-1	TRBD2	TGCAGTGCTAGCCCCACTAGCGGGGACTACAATGAGCAGTTCTTC	CSASPTSGDYNEQFF
-	TRBJ2-5	14	TRBV19	TRBD1	TGTGCCAGTAGTGCCGGACAGGTTCGAGAGACCCAGTACTTC	CASSAGQVRETQYF
-	TRBJ1-2	13	TRBV10-3	-	TGTGCCATCAGTGGGAAGGGTTCGTATGGCTACACCTTC	CAISGKGSYGYTF
-	TRBJ1-1	14	TRBV7-9	TRBD1	TGTGCCAGCAGCCCAACGACAGGGGACACTGAAGCTTTCTTT	CASSPTTGDTEAFF
-	TRBJ1-6	14	TRBV4-1	-	TGCGCCAGCAGCCAAGGTGAATGGGGATCACCCCTCCACTTT	CASSQGEWGSPLHF
-	TRBJ2-3	16	TRBV28	TRBD2	TGTGCCAGCAGTGACGGGACTAGCGGGGTGGGTGATACGCAGTATTTT	CASSDGTSGVGDTQYF
-	TRBJ2-1	15	TRBV20-1	TRBD2	TGCAGTGCTAGAGCTAGCGGGAGCTCCTACAATGAGCAGTTCTTC	CSARASGSSYNEQFF
-	TRBJ2-3	15	TRBV11-2	TRBD2	TGTGCCAGCAGCTTAGGGCAGCGGGAGGGCGATACGCAGTATTTT	CASSLGQREGDTQYF
few	TRBJ2-6	16	TRBV4-3	-	TGCGCCAGCAGCCAGGGCAGGGACACTGGGGCCAACGTCCTGACTTTC	CASSQGRDTGANVLTF
-	TRBJ1-2	19	TRBV19	TRBD1	TGTGCCAGTAGTATCTTTCTCCAGGGGGCTGATCGCGGATACTATGGCTACACCTTC	CASSIFLQGADRGYYGYTF
-	TRBJ1-6	15	TRBV2	-	TGTGCCAGCAGAGCGCAGGGGTGGAATAATTCACCCCTCCACTTT	CASRAQGWNNSPLHF
once	TRBJ2-2	14	TRBV7-2	-	TGTGCCAGCAGACCCAAAGAAGGCACCGGGGAGCTGTTTTTT	CASRPKEGTGELFF
-	TRBJ2-6	15	TRBV29-1	-	TGCAGCGTTCAAACGGGGAGCAACGGGGCCAACGTCCTGACTTTC	CSVQTGSNGANVLTF
-	TRBJ2-5	15	TRBV7-2	-	TGTGCCAGCAGCCTCATAATAGGGGGGATCAATGAGCAGTACTTC	CASSLIIGGINEQYF
-	TRBJ1-4	14	TRBV2	-	TGTGCCACGGATTCCGGGACCCCGAATGAAAAACTGTTTTTT	CATDSGTPNEKLFF
-	TRBJ2-7	11	TRBV29-1	-	-	CSVGTGSGRYF
-	TRBJ2-1	14	TRBV12-3/TRBV12-4	TRBD2	TGTGCCAGCAAAAGCGGGAGCTCCTACAATGAGCAGTTCTTC	CASKSGSSYNEQFF
-	TRBJ1-1	14	TRBV6-5	TRBD1	TGTGCCAGCAGAGGGACAGGGAGAGACACTGAAGCTTTCTTT	CASRGTGRDTEAFF
-	TRBJ2-4	15	TRBV29-1	-	TGCAGCGCAAGACAGGGAGGAAGTGTGAAAAACATTCAGTACTTC	CSARQGGSVKNIQYF
-	TRBJ2-1	13	TRBV29-1	-	TGCAGCGTTGAGAATCAGGGAGGCAATGAGCAGTTCTTC	CSVENQGGNEQFF
-	TRBJ2-1	14	TRBV27	-	TGTGCCAGCAACGCCGTAAGTCAGACCCATGAGCAGTTCTTC	CASNAVSQTHEQFF
-	TRBJ2-5	14	TRBV5-5	-	TGTGCCAGCAGCTTTGGAACAATGCCAGAGACCCAGTACTTC	CASSFGTMPETQYF
-	TRBJ2-2	15	TRBV9	-	TGTGCCAGCAGCGTAGCCATCGGGGGAGCCGGGGAGCTGTTTTTT	CASSVAIGGAGELFF
-	TRBJ2-5	14	TRBV20-1	-	TGCAGTGCCGACACTAGGTTAGCCTCAGAGACCCAGTACTTC	CSADTRLASETQYF
-	TRBJ2-3	12	TRBV29-1	-	TGCAGCGTCGGACACCACACAGATACGCAGTATTTT	CSVGHHTDTQYF
few	TRBJ2-7	15	TRBV4-1	-	TGCGCCAGCAGCCAAGTAGCAGGGGCCTCCTACGAGCAGTACTTC	CASSQVAGASYEQYF
-	TRBJ1-2	13	TRBV7-2	-	TGTGCCAGCAGTCTACTATCCACAGATGGCTACACCTTC	CASSLLSTDGYTF
few	TRBJ1-5	16	TRBV12-3/TRBV12-4	-	TGTGCCAGCAGCTTAGCTCGGACACCTAGCAATCAGCCCCAGCATTTT	CASSLARTPSNQPQHF
-	TRBJ1-1	13	TRBV20-1	-	TGCAGTGCTCAGACCGTCATGAACACTGAAGCTTTCTTT	CSAQTVMNTEAFF
-	TRBJ2-5	16	TRBV28	TRBD2	TGTGCCAGCAGTTCCCACACTAGCGGGAGAGGGGAGACCCAGTACTTC	CASSSHTSGRGETQYF
few	TRBJ2-7	13	TRBV24-1	TRBD2	TGTGCCACCAGTGCTCGGGAGGCCTACGAGCAGTACTTC	CATSAREAYEQYF
-	TRBJ2-3	15	TRBV29-1	TRBD1	TGCAGCGTATACGGGGACAGGGGTAGCACAGATACGCAGTATTTT	CSVYGDRGSTDTQYF
once	TRBJ2-1	16	TRBV11-2	-	TGTGCCAGCAGCTTAGAAGGAGGGGGCGGGTACAATGAGCAGTTCTTC	CASSLEGGGGYNEQFF
-	TRBJ2-3	15	TRBV7-2	-	TGTGCCAGCAGCTTCCGTCAGGGGGAGGTCGGTACGCAGTATTTT	CASSFRQGEVGTQYF
-	TRBJ1-2	13	TRBV29-1	-	TGCAGCGTTGAGGGGGTCGTTAACTATGGCTACACCTTC	CSVEGVVNYGYTF
many	TRBJ1-1	12	TRBV20-1	-	TGCAGTGCTAGGCGGGGGGATGCTGAAGCTTTCTTT	CSARRGDAEAFF
-	TRBJ1-4	13	TRBV7-2	TRBD1	TGTGCCAGCAGTCGGGACAGATTTGAAAAACTGTTTTTT	CASSRDRFEKLFF
few	TRBJ2-7	14	TRBV6-2/TRBV6-3	-	TGTGCCAGCAAGTGGACTACCCTCTCCTACGAGCAGTACTTC	CASKWTTLSYEQYF
-	TRBJ2-3	13	TRBV6-1	-	TGTGCCAGCAGTGAAGGACCTTCGAATACGCAGTATTTT	CASSEGPSNTQYF
-	TRBJ1-2	14	TRBV5-1	-	TGCGCCAGCAGCTTAACGAATGCTAACTATGGCTACACCTTC	CASSLTNANYGYTF
few	TRBJ2-3	15	TRBV5-1	-	TGCGCCAGCAGCCCCGAGGGGGTGAGGACAGATACGCAGTATTTT	CASSPEGVRTDTQYF
many	TRBJ1-2	16	TRBV27	TRBD1	TGTGCCAGCAGTCCCCTAGGGACAGGGGGCTGGGGGGGCTACACCTTC	CASSPLGTGGWGGYTF
-	TRBJ2-7	15	TRBV15	-	TGTGCCACCAGCAGGGAAGTTGCCAGCTCCTACGAGCAGTACTTC	CATSREVASSYEQYF